Listed here are 26 T cell receptor beta chains from one sample, sequenced in a study of OX40 agonist ivuxolimab in advanced cancers. Receptor amplification or capture employed the immunoSEQ multiplex PCR assay. In its TCRdb copy, this immuneACCESS table keeps in-frame sequences only and misses some clones. Where compared with another copy, unresolved V genes explain less than half of these, and the others have no known cause. For this sample there are tens of thousands of clones; about 88% appear just once. Of the sample, approximately 0.4% is held by the ten largest clones. The sample in question was CD4+ or CD8+ T cells sorted from blood, obtained in a trial of the OX40 agonist ivuxolimab. Receptors originate from an adult with an advanced solid tumor such as melanoma, head and neck, liver or kidney cancer.

This clone was observed a single time. The V call is TRBV9, the J call TRBJ2-5; D gene uncertain. The CDR3 totals 12 residues. V lost 0 bases and J 2 bases, leaving 2 bases between the germline ends. Germline V CDR1 and CDR2: SGDLS, YYNGEE. The CDR3 bases are TGTGCCAGCAGCGTAGGTCAAGAGACCCAGTACTTC. It encodes CASSVGQETQYF.

The V gene is TRBV7-9, the J gene TRBJ1-4; 8 bases are a match to TRBD1. Germline V gene sequence: CDR1 SEHNR, CDR2 FQNEAQ (reference sequence). The CDR3 has 14 residues. Trimming at V came to 5 bases and at J to 7 bases, leaving 6 bases not matched to a gene. CDR3 in amino acids: CASSLGGTGEKLFF. The CDR3 DNA reads TGTGCCAGCAGCCTAGGCGGGACAGGTGAAAAACTGTTTTTT.

The rearrangement uses TRBV10-2 and TRBJ2-7; D gene uncertain. The germline CDR1 and CDR2 sequences are WSHSY and SAAADI. This CDR3 has 13 amino acids. V lost 3 bases, J lost 6 bases, and 12 bases lay in between. The CDR3 nucleotides are TGCGCCAGCAGTGAATCTCGGGCAGGCGAGCAGTACTTC. Translating gives CASSESRAGEQYF.

J is TRBJ2-2 and V is TRBV18, with TRBD1 matching over 7 bases. CDR1 is KGHSH, CDR2 LQKENI, per germline. Germline trimming cut 6 bases from V and 7 bases from J; bases unmatched to any gene: 11. The CDR3 contains 15 residues. The CDR3: CASSAPGQFNGELFF. The CDR3 DNA is TGTGCCAGCTCGGCACCGGGACAGTTTAACGGGGAGCTGTTTTTT.

The rearrangement joins TRBV7-2 to TRBJ2-3, with 8 bases lining up with TRBD2. This CDR3 comprises 14 residues. The trim removed 3 bases at V and 4 bases at J, leaving 3 bases unmatched. Germline lookup yields CDR1 SGHTA and CDR2 FQGNSA. CDR3 region: CASSLGLEADTQYF. DNA for the CDR3: TGTGCCAGCAGCTTGGGACTAGAGGCAGATACGCAGTATTTT.

This clone was seen a few times. V usage is TRBV18 and J usage is TRBJ2-5; possible D gene TRBD1, 6 bases. Germline V gene lookup returns CDR1 KGHSH and CDR2 LQKENI. This CDR3 has 14 residues. V was clipped by 8 bases and J by 5 bases, with 18 bases between them. The CDR3 spells CASTGVTGIETQYF. The CDR3 DNA is TGTGCCAGCACTGGAGTGACAGGAATTGAGACCCAGTACTTC.

The chain joins TRBV2 to TRBJ2-7; 9 bases are a match to TRBD1. Trimming at V came to 1 base and at J to 2 bases, leaving 3 bases not matched to a gene. Per germline, CDR1 SNHLY and CDR2 FYNNEI. The CDR3 runs to 15 residues. CDR3 DNA: TGTGCCAGCAGTGAAGAGCGACAGGGGGCCTACGAGCAGTACTTC. Encoded protein: CASSEERQGAYEQYF.

The gene calls are TRBV6-1 and TRBJ2-2, with 8 bases fitting TRBD1. CDR3 length: 15 residues. J gave up 4 bases and V 6 bases, and 7 bases lay outside the gene matches. Germline CDR1 MNHNS, CDR2 SASEGT. The CDR3 protein is CASSQRGTGTGELFF. The CDR3 DNA reads TGTGCCAGCAGCCAACGGGGGACAGGCACCGGGGAGCTGTTTTTT.

J is TRBJ2-7 and V is TRBV18, with TRBD1 identical over 10 bases. With 5 bases clipped from V and 0 bases from J, the junction kept 4 bases outside the gene matches. The CDR3 has 15 residues. Per the germline V gene, CDR1 is KGHSH and CDR2 is LQKENI. This CDR3 reads CASSADRGGSYEQYF. CDR3 nucleotide sequence: TGTGCCAGCTCAGCGGACAGGGGGGGCTCCTACGAGCAGTACTTC.

The V and J genes are TRBV7-2 and TRBJ1-1; D not resolved. V gave up 2 bases and J gave up 3 bases, with 10 bases separating them. The CDR3 covers 14 residues. Germline CDR1 and CDR2: SGHTA and FQGNSA. This chain's CDR3 is CASSLTMEDTEAFF. CDR3 coding DNA: TGTGCCAGCAGCTTAACGATGGAGGACACTGAAGCTTTCTTT.

The CDR3 reads CASSLGQGATNEKLFF. CDR3 coding DNA: TGTGCCAGCAGCTTGGGACAGGGAGCAACTAATGAAAAACTGTTTTTT. This sequence joins TRBV5-8 and TRBJ1-4, with TRBD1 matching over 7 bases. Losses at the gene ends were 0 bases for V and 0 bases for J; bases not matched to a gene: 2. There are 16 residues in the CDR3. Germline-derived CDR1 and CDR2 are SGHTS and YDEGEE.

The chain uses TRBV6-6 and TRBJ2-7, with D possibly matching TRBD1 (6 bases). The V and J ends lost 6 bases and 5 bases respectively, with 17 bases between them. This CDR3 comprises 14 residues. Germline V gene data show CDR1 as MNHNY and CDR2 as SVGAGI (reference sequence). CDR3 sequence: CASRGDTGINEQYF. The CDR3 DNA follows: TGTGCCAGCAGGGGAGACACAGGGATCAACGAGCAGTACTTC.

The chain combines TRBV10-3 with TRBJ2-7; 12 bases align to TRBD1. V trimming: 0 bases; J trimming: 6 bases; junction bases outside the gene matches: 3. The germline V gene encodes CDR1 ENHRY and CDR2 SYGVKD. There are 15 residues in the CDR3. The CDR3 loop is CAISESGQGASEQYF. Written as DNA, the CDR3 is TGTGCCATCAGTGAGTCGGGACAGGGGGCTTCCGAGCAGTACTTC.

V is TRBV5-4 and J is TRBJ2-7; 8 bases map to TRBD2. V shed 4 bases, J shed 0 bases, and the junction held 6 bases outside the gene matches. The CDR3 is made up of 15 amino acids. The V gene's germline CDR1 is SGHNT and CDR2 YYREEE (reference sequence). The CDR3 nucleotides are TGTGCCAGCAGCCCGACTAGCGCGCGCTCCTACGAGCAGTACTTC. Translation gives CASSPTSARSYEQYF.

The chain carries TRBV7-9 and TRBJ2-7; TRBD2 is a possible D gene (5 bases). The CDR3 sequence is 14 residues long. The germline V gene encodes CDR1 SEHNR and CDR2 FQNEAQ (reference sequence). V gave up 1 base and J gave up 0 bases, with 7 bases separating them. The CDR3 bases are TGTGCCAGCAGCTTAGGGACTGCCTCCTACGAGCAGTACTTC. Translating it yields CASSLGTASYEQYF.

V gene TRBV10-3 combines with J gene TRBJ2-3; 9 bases match TRBD2. V shed 7 bases and J 3 bases; nucleotides not matched to a gene: 8. The CDR3 is made up of 15 amino acids. Germline values: CDR1 ENHRY, CDR2 SYGVKD. The CDR3, as DNA: TGTGCCATCACCGATAGCGGGAGTTTTACAGATACGCAGTATTTT. It translates to CAITDSGSFTDTQYF.

V usage is TRBV5-6 and J usage is TRBJ1-1; D remains unclear. V was trimmed by 4 bases and J by 0 bases, leaving 7 bases between them. This CDR3 comprises 13 residues. The V gene's germline CDR1 is SGHDT and CDR2 YYEEEE. The CDR3 loop is CASSPLLNTEAFF. As DNA, the CDR3 is TGTGCCAGCAGCCCCTTGCTGAACACTGAAGCTTTCTTT.

The chain links TRBV13 to TRBJ1-2; D is ambiguous. V lost 1 base, J lost 0 bases, and 15 bases lay in between. The CDR3 runs 17 residues. CDR1 is PRHDT and CDR2 is FYEKMQ in the germline V gene (reference sequence). CDR3 coding DNA: TGTGCCAGCAGCTTAGAAGGGCGGTCCGGAGCTAACTATGGCTACACCTTC. Protein sequence: CASSLEGRSGANYGYTF. The full variable domain, with the rest looked up from reference TRBV13 and TRBJ1-2, is AAGVIQSPRHLIKEKRETATLKCYPIPRHDTVYWYQQGPGQDPQFLISFYEKMQSDKGSIPDRFSAQQFSDYHSELNMSSLELGDSALYFCASSLEGRSGANYGYTFGSGTRLTVV.

V is TRBV19 and J is TRBJ2-3; the D gene is possibly TRBD1 (6 bases). Germline V gives CDR1 LNHDA, CDR2 SQIVND (reference sequence). The CDR3 sequence is 14 residues long. V was trimmed by 3 bases and J by 4 bases, leaving 11 bases between them. CDR3 protein: CASSMRQDPDTQYF. CDR3 coding DNA: TGTGCCAGTAGTATGAGACAGGACCCAGATACGCAGTATTTT. Using reference TRBV19 and TRBJ2-3 for the parts outside the CDR3, the full variable domain is DGGITQSPKYLFRKEGQNVTLSCEQNLNHDAMYWYRQDPGQGLRLIYYSQIVNDFQKGDIAEGYSVSREKKESFPLTVTSAQKNPTAFYLCASSMRQDPDTQYFGPGTRLTVL.

The chain employs TRBV7-9 and TRBJ1-1; no clear D. The CDR3 length is 13 residues. Germline values: CDR1 SEHNR, CDR2 FQNEAQ (reference sequence). The V and J ends lost 2 bases and 4 bases respectively, with 8 bases between them. The CDR3 sequence: CASSLQVGTEAFF. The DNA of the CDR3 is TGTGCCAGCAGCTTACAAGTGGGCACTGAAGCTTTCTTT.

The V gene is TRBV25-1, the J gene TRBJ1-2, with D uncertain. This CDR3 spans 11 amino acids. In germline, CDR1 is MGHDK, CDR2 SYGVNS. Trimming took off 4 bases at V and 4 bases at J, with 4 bases between the two ends. The chain's CDR3 is CASSGSYGYTF. CDR3 nucleotide sequence: TGTGCCAGCAGTGGTTCCTATGGCTACACCTTC.

The J gene is TRBJ2-7, the V gene TRBV27, with TRBD1 identical over 8 bases. Germline V lookup: CDR1 MNHEY, CDR2 SMNVEV (reference sequence). Unmatched junction bases numbered 11, after V lost 6 bases and J lost 4 bases. This CDR3 spans 15 amino acids. CDR3 in amino acids: CASSSTGGDRYEQYF. The CDR3 DNA reads as TGTGCCAGCAGCTCTACAGGGGGTGATAGGTACGAGCAGTACTTC.

V usage is TRBV6-5 and J usage is TRBJ2-4; D call uncertain. Germline CDR1 and CDR2: MNHEY and SVGAGI. The CDR3 spans 11 residues. Trimming stripped 2 bases from V and 7 bases from J, with 3 bases between. The CDR3 DNA reads as TGTGCCAGCAGTTACAGTAACATTCAGTACTTC. This sequence encodes CASSYSNIQYF.

The V gene is TRBV27, the J gene TRBJ2-1; 8 positions match TRBD2. Germline CDR1 MNHEY, CDR2 SMNVEV (reference sequence). This CDR3 is built from 15 residues. V lost 3 bases, J lost 8 bases, and 9 bases stayed unmatched. The CDR3 spells CASSFGRVGGDEQFF. CDR3 nucleotides: TGTGCCAGCAGTTTCGGCAGGGTCGGGGGGGATGAGCAGTTCTTC.

This chain uses TRBV7-8 with TRBJ1-1; D not resolved. The CDR3 is 14 amino acids. The germline V gene has CDR1 SGHVS and CDR2 FQNEAQ. V lost 1 base, J lost 6 bases, and 12 bases lay in between. The CDR3 sequence is CASSLVRVWAEAFF. In nucleotides, the CDR3 is TGTGCCAGCAGCTTAGTTCGAGTTTGGGCTGAAGCTTTCTTT.

This clone was seen a single time. The chain joins TRBV27 to TRBJ2-5; perhaps TRBD2 as D (5 bases). The J call may be wrong; the DNA end is better matched by TRBJ2-7. In germline, CDR1 is MNHEY, CDR2 SMNVEV (reference sequence). CDR3 length equals 15 residues. CDR3: CASRLTEGSVYEQYF. CDR3 sequence (DNA): TGTGCCAGCAGACTCACCGAGGGTAGTGTCTACGAGCAGTACTTC.